These T cell receptor beta chains were read from a single sample in a study of T cells in Graves' hyperthyroidism and ophthalmopathy. TCRdb reprocessed the multiplex PCR reads via MiXCR and lists one record per CDR3 protein. The sample shows around 450,000 distinct CDR3 sequences, roughly an eighth of them seen only once. Sequences were obtained from blood. The receptors derive from a woman younger than 35 with Graves' hyperthyroidism. CDR3s include the opening cysteine and the closing phenylalanine or tryptophan. The order of the fields is D gene, V gene, J gene, clone size, CDR3 protein, CDR3 DNA. A D gene is named only where the DNA matches it firmly. Clone size, where shown, is once, few, many, or a class for clones that have expanded.

NA	TRBV12-3/TRBV12-4	TRBJ1-3	many	CASSFLRTGGGNTIYF	TGTGCCAGCAGTTTTTTGCGGACGGGTGGAGGAAACACCATATATTTT
TRBD1	TRBV4-1	TRBJ1-3	NA	CASSQETGGSSGNTIYF	TGCGCCAGCAGCCAAGAAACAGGGGGAAGCTCTGGAAACACCATATATTTT
TRBD1	TRBV11-2	TRBJ1-5	many	CASSLRGEQPQHF	TGTGCCAGCAGCCTCAGGGGGGAGCAGCCCCAGCATTTT
NA	TRBV3-1	TRBJ2-1	NA	CASSHGRVSYNEQFF	TGTGCCAGCAGCCACGGCAGGGTTTCCTACAATGAGCAGTTCTTC
NA	TRBV28	TRBJ2-3	many	CASSGGGVVRVSDTQYF	TGTGCCAGCAGCGGAGGGGGAGTAGTTCGTGTGTCAGATACGCAGTATTTT
NA	TRBV11-2	TRBJ2-7	many	CASSLSMEGDEQYF	TGTGCCAGCAGCTTGAGTATGGAAGGGGATGAGCAGTACTTC
NA	TRBV20-1	TRBJ2-7	NA	CSARFPVDQGPIDYEQYF	TGCAGTGCTAGATTTCCCGTCGATCAGGGGCCGATAGACTACGAGCAGTACTTC
TRBD1	TRBV20-1	TRBJ1-1	few	CSAPGGFVLNTEAFF	TGCAGTGCTCCAGGGGGTTTCGTTTTGAACACTGAAGCTTTCTTT
NA	TRBV6-1	TRBJ2-5	many	CASSPGTETQYF	TGTGCCAGCAGCCCCGGGACAGAGACCCAGTACTTC
TRBD1	TRBV5-1	TRBJ1-2	NA	CASSSGTGNPYGYTF	TGCGCCAGCAGCTCAGGGACAGGGAACCCCTATGGCTACACCTTC
NA	TRBV6-1	TRBJ1-5	many	CASSHRDQPQHF	TGTGCCAGCAGCCACAGGGACCAGCCCCAGCATTTT
TRBD1	TRBV7-2	TRBJ1-1	many	CASSPGQAYKAFF	TGTGCCAGCAGCCCTGGACAGGCTTATAAAGCTTTCTTT
TRBD2	TRBV5-1	TRBJ2-2	many	CASSLGTSGITGELFF	TGCGCCAGCAGCTTAGGGACTAGCGGGATCACCGGGGAGCTGTTTTTT
NA	TRBV5-5	TRBJ2-1	many	CASSFFGAGANNEQFF	TGTGCCAGCAGCTTTTTCGGGGCAGGGGCAAACAATGAGCAGTTCTTC
NA	TRBV20-1	TRBJ2-7	NA	CSARDERAGYEQYF	TGCAGTGCTAGAGATGAGCGGGCGGGCTACGAGCAGTACTTC
NA	TRBV20-1	TRBJ2-1	NA	CSAPSGGQVHNEQFF	TGCAGTGCACCTTCGGGGGGACAGGTCCACAATGAGCAGTTCTTC
NA	TRBV6-5	TRBJ1-2	NA	CASSYPGDVGYTF	TGTGCCAGCAGTTACCCGGGTGATGTCGGCTACACCTTC
NA	TRBV29-1	TRBJ1-1	NA	CSVEGGLFAEAFF	TGCAGCGTTGAAGGGGGTTTGTTTGCTGAAGCTTTCTTT
TRBD1	TRBV11-2	TRBJ2-1	many	CASSQSRQDRSSYNEQFF	TGTGCCAGCAGCCAGTCAAGACAGGACAGGAGCTCCTACAATGAGCAGTTCTTC
NA	TRBV6-1	TRBJ2-2	few	CASSHGARGGELFF	TGTGCCAGCAGCCACGGGGCAAGGGGCGGGGAGCTGTTTTTT
NA	TRBV20-1	TRBJ2-2	NA	CSARVFGRGNTGELFF	TGCAGTGCTAGAGTGTTTGGGCGGGGGAACACCGGGGAGCTGTTTTTT
NA	TRBV29-1	TRBJ1-5	NA	CSVSDSFNQPQHF	TGCAGCGTTTCCGACAGTTTTAATCAGCCCCAGCATTTT
TRBD2	TRBV20-1	TRBJ2-5	many	CSAIGTSGRGGEETQYF	TGCAGTGCTATAGGGACTAGCGGGAGGGGGGGCGAAGAGACCCAGTACTTC
TRBD1	TRBV3-1	TRBJ1-4	many	CASSQGGTGEVAKLFF	TGTGCCAGCAGCCAAGGCGGGACAGGGGAGGTGGCAAAACTGTTTTTT
NA	TRBV7-2	TRBJ2-7	many	CASSLVDAYEQYF	TGTGCCAGCAGCTTAGTCGATGCCTACGAGCAGTACTTC
NA	TRBV19	TRBJ1-5	NA	CASSTWADSSNQPQHF	TGTGCCAGTAGTACCTGGGCGGACAGTAGCAATCAGCCCCAGCATTTT
TRBD1	TRBV20-1	TRBJ1-3	few	CSARTGADTIYF	TGCAGTGCTAGGACAGGGGCAGACACCATATATTTT
TRBD2	TRBV20-1	TRBJ2-7	many	CSAPVLADSYEQYF	TGCAGTGCTCCCGTCCTAGCGGATTCCTACGAGCAGTACTTC
TRBD1	TRBV4-1	TRBJ2-6	NA	CASSQDRARDRVSPGANVLTF	TGCGCCAGCAGCCAAGATAGGGCCCGCGACAGGGTTTCGCCTGGGGCCAACGTCCTGACTTTC
TRBD2	TRBV20-1	TRBJ2-7	many	CSARSRGDEQYF	TGCAGTGCTAGGAGTCGGGGGGACGAGCAGTACTTC
NA	TRBV18	TRBJ1-2	NA	CASSPKSTGAYGYTF	TGTGCCAGCTCACCTAAGAGCACCGGGGCCTATGGCTACACCTTC
NA	TRBV28	TRBJ1-1	many	CASSLVFRKAFF	TGTGCCAGCAGTTTAGTGTTCAGGAAAGCTTTCTTT